What follows describes a single T cell receptor (beta chain). What it binds is unknown. Researchers prepared the TCRbeta library using unique molecular identifiers, the study reports. TCRdb ran MiXCR on the PCR reads and lists one entry per CDR3 protein. The sample carries more than 40,000 distinct CDR3 sequences, roughly half recorded once. This sample was taken from a study of T-cell reconstitution after alpha-beta-depleted transplantation in children. Whole-study results and caveats: The study reportedly traced alpha-beta T cells about two months after transplant to several hundred expanded graft clones. The authors attributed T-cell counts and diversity one year after transplant mostly to newly produced T cells.

The ends were cut back, 4 bases at V and 4 bases at J, with 11 bases in the middle. Germline V gives CDR1 ENHRY, CDR2 SYGVKD. CDR3 length: 14 residues. The chain couples TRBV10-3 to TRBJ1-3; D gene uncertain. The sequence came from a boy in the first two years of life with SCID, due to receive a stem cell transplant. The sequencing used peripheral blood, collected before TCRalphabeta/CD19-depleted stem cell transplant. The CDR3 DNA reads TGTGCCATCAGTGTCGCGGGGAGCGGAAACACCATATATTTT. Its translation: CAISVAGSGNTIYF.